This T cell receptor beta chain was identified during a study of spatial heterogeneity in lung cancer. Study outcomes and limitations: Tumor mutation count correlated with how many alpha and beta TCRs expanded intratumorally.

This clonotype occurred many times. Antigen specificity is unknown. For a library built for alpha chains, this beta chain is a stray read; little rests on its size. Regarding time point: sample taken at primary tumor resection. TCRdb re-called the 5' RACE reads with MiXCR, one entry per CDR3 protein. Of 16,000 or so distinct CDR3 sequences in the sample, 5.8% were seen once. Trimming removed 0 bases at V and 2 bases at J, with 7 bases between. Germline CDR1 is SGHRS and CDR2 is YFSETQ. The CDR3 totals 14 residues. This sequence originates from a female donor with early-stage non-small cell lung cancer. The sequences come from lung tumor tissue, collected at surgery. The J gene is TRBJ2-3, the V gene TRBV5-1; D uncertain. The CDR3 bases are TGCGCCAGCAGCTTGGCCCCAGCCACAGATACGCAGTATTTT. This translates into CASSLAPATDTQYF.